Following are 17 T cell receptor beta chains from one sample sequenced in a study of T cell responses to AZD1222 COVID-19 vaccine. The method was immunoSEQ multiplex PCR; TCRdb's version includes in-frame clones alone and lacks a portion of them. The data contain roughly 100,000 clones, roughly nine tenths of them seen just once; the ten biggest clones take up around 3.2%. Sequenced material: peripheral blood, taken on day 0 of AZD1222 vaccination. These TCRs come from an adult in good health.

This clone showed up just once. CDR3 region: CASSSDRANTGELFF. CDR3 nucleotides: TGTGCCAGCAGCTCGGACAGGGCGAACACCGGGGAGCTGTTTTTT. This chain joins TRBV7-9 and TRBJ2-2, with TRBD1 matching over 8 bases. The germline V gene encodes CDR1 SEHNR and CDR2 FQNEAQ (reference sequence). This CDR3 is built from 15 residues. The V segment lost 4 bases and the J segment 0 bases; nucleotides outside the gene matches: 1.

This sequence joins TRBV25-1 and TRBJ1-2; 7 bases are a match to TRBD1. This CDR3 has 15 amino acids. After removal of 6 bases from V and 0 bases from J, the junction contained 7 bases not matched to a gene. Germline V gene sequence: CDR1 MGHDK, CDR2 SYGVNS. CDR3 amino acids: CASSPTGLANYGYTF. As DNA, the CDR3 is TGTGCCAGCAGCCCGACAGGGTTGGCTAACTATGGCTACACCTTC.

The chain carries TRBV6-1 and TRBJ1-1; the match to TRBD1 covers 7 bases. Germline V CDR1 and CDR2: MNHNS, SASEGT. The CDR3 has 13 amino acids. After removal of 5 bases from V and 4 bases from J, the junction contained 4 bases not matched to a gene. The DNA of the CDR3 is TGTGCCAGCAGTCAAACAGGGGTCACTGAAGCTTTCTTT. It encodes CASSQTGVTEAFF.

The chain has TRBV30 and TRBJ1-1; D is unclear. Germline CDR1 GTSNPN, CDR2 SVGIG (reference sequence). The ends were cut back, 0 bases at V and 1 base at J, with 9 bases in the middle. The CDR3 is 14 amino acids. CDR3: CAWSVWGTNTEAFF. As DNA, the CDR3 is TGTGCCTGGAGTGTATGGGGAACGAACACTGAAGCTTTCTTT.

CDR3 sequence (DNA): TGTGCCAGCAGCTGGGAAAACTATGGCTACACCTTC. It yields the protein CASSWENYGYTF. The chain links TRBV7-2 to TRBJ1-2; D is unresolved. The germline V gene has CDR1 SGHTA and CDR2 FQGNSA. The CDR3 totals 12 residues. Trimming took 4 bases from V and 2 from J, leaving 5 bases between them.

This sequence joins TRBV4-3 and TRBJ2-7; 10 nucleotides match TRBD1. V was clipped by 4 bases and J by 2 bases; unmatched bases: 17. This CDR3 is 19 amino acids long. The germline V gene has CDR1 LGHNA and CDR2 YSLEER. The CDR3 is CASSRAGTGVPKVTYEQYV. The CDR3 DNA sequence: TGCGCCAGCAGCCGAGCGGGGACAGGGGTCCCGAAAGTCACCTACGAGCAGTACGTC.

In its sample, this clone was seen a few times. This sequence joins TRBV6-1 and TRBJ2-7, with 10 nucleotides matching TRBD1. CDR1 is MNHNS and CDR2 is SASEGT in the germline V gene. This CDR3 contains 17 residues. The J segment lost 0 bases and the V segment lost 3 bases, leaving 8 bases of the junction unmatched. The CDR3 DNA reads TGTGCCAGCAGTGACCGGGACAGGGGACCCTTCTCCTACGAGCAGTACTTC. As protein: CASSDRDRGPFSYEQYF.

The CDR3 region has the DNA TGTGCCAGCAGCCTCAGTCCGGGCTACGAGCAGTACTTC. Translation gives CASSLSPGYEQYF. This sequence joins TRBV7-9 and TRBJ2-7, with D unresolved. V lost 5 bases and J 3 bases, leaving 11 bases between the germline ends. The germline gives CDR1 SEHNR, CDR2 FQNEAQ (reference sequence). The CDR3 is 13 amino acids.

V and J are TRBV11-3 and TRBJ2-1; 7 positions agree with TRBD2. The CDR3 spans 15 residues. After removal of 5 bases from V and 4 bases from J, the junction contained 8 bases not matched to a gene. The germline gives CDR1 SGHNT, CDR2 YENEEA. The CDR3 reads CASSVSGSSYNEQFF. CDR3 nucleotide sequence: TGTGCCAGCAGCGTTAGCGGGTCTTCTTACAATGAGCAGTTCTTC.

The chain couples TRBV9 to TRBJ2-5; D ambiguous. V gave up 0 bases and J gave up 5 bases, with 14 bases separating them. CDR3 length: 15 residues. Per germline, CDR1 SGDLS and CDR2 YYNGEE. The CDR3 reads CASSVDPVRIETQYF. DNA for the CDR3: TGTGCCAGCAGCGTAGACCCAGTCCGTATCGAGACCCAGTACTTC.

This clone was picked up one time. This sequence joins TRBV29-1 and TRBJ1-1; 8 nucleotides align to TRBD1. Looked up from germline, CDR1 is SQVTM and CDR2 is ANQGSEA. This CDR3 has 13 amino acids. Germline trimming cut 7 bases from V and 1 base from J; bases unmatched to any gene: 5. CDR3 bases: TGCAGCGCCACAGGGGGGGAGAACACTGAAGCTTTCTTT. It translates to CSATGGENTEAFF.

The chain is built from TRBV23-1 and TRBJ1-5; D unresolved. TRBV23-1 is known as an ORF, though its function is uncertain. V gave up 5 bases and J gave up 1 base, with 3 bases separating them. CDR3 size: 12 residues. CDR3 loop: CASSKSNQPQHF. The CDR3, as DNA: TGCGCCAGCAGTAAGAGCAATCAGCCCCAGCATTTT.

The genes are TRBV24-1 and TRBJ2-3, with D perhaps matching TRBD1 or TRBD2 (5 bases each). The germline V gene has CDR1 KGHDR and CDR2 SFDVKD. V was pared by 4 bases and J by 2 bases, with 18 bases between. The CDR3 length is 17 residues. The CDR3 loop reads CATSDLPGPGDTDTQYF. The CDR3 nucleotides read TGTGCCACCAGTGACCTTCCGGGACCTGGGGACACAGATACGCAGTATTTT.

The J gene is TRBJ2-3, the V gene TRBV9; weak D call: TRBD2 (6 bases). The CDR3 totals 14 residues. Per the germline V gene, CDR1 is SGDLS and CDR2 is YYNGEE. Trimming pared 2 bases from V and 1 base from J, leaving 8 bases between. DNA for the CDR3: TGTGCCAGCAGCGTGTCGGGGGGCACAGATACGCAGTATTTT. This codes for CASSVSGGTDTQYF.

The chain carries TRBV19 and TRBJ1-5, with 11 bases aligning to TRBD1. V lost 5 bases and J lost 6; bases outside the gene matches: 9. Per germline, CDR1 LNHDA and CDR2 SQIVND (reference sequence). This CDR3 has 16 amino acids. The CDR3 here is CASSVNRDRGVQPQHF. As DNA, the CDR3 is TGTGCCAGTAGTGTAAACCGGGACAGGGGGGTTCAGCCCCAGCATTTT. The complete variable domain, with remaining parts taken from reference TRBV19 and TRBJ1-5, reads DGGITQSPKYLFRKEGQNVTLSCEQNLNHDAMYWYRQDPGQGLRLIYYSQIVNDFQKGDIAEGYSVSREKKESFPLTVTSAQKNPTAFYLCASSVNRDRGVQPQHFGDGTRLSIL.

The J gene is TRBJ2-1, the V gene TRBV20-1; the match to TRBD2 covers 8 bases. J was trimmed by 4 bases and V by 3 bases; bases with no gene match: 11. CDR1 and CDR2 from the germline V gene are DFQATT and SNEGSKA (reference sequence). The CDR3 loop spans 16 amino acids. As DNA, the CDR3 is TGCAGTGCTAGTCGCCCTCGGGGGGGCCTTTACAATGAGCAGTTCTTC. Translating it yields CSASRPRGGLYNEQFF.

This chain connects TRBV20-1 to TRBJ1-5, with TRBD1 matching 10 bases. Germline V gene lookup returns CDR1 DFQATT and CDR2 SNEGSKA (reference sequence). The CDR3 has 14 amino acids. The ends lost 6 bases at V and 6 bases at J; junction bases unmatched: 8. The DNA for the CDR3 is TGCAGTGCCAGTCAGGGGGACAGGGGTCAGCCCCAGCATTTT. Translating it yields CSASQGDRGQPQHF.